Shown below are 8 T cell receptor beta chains from a single sample sequenced in a study of cytomegalovirus exposure and HLA in healthy donors. A multiplex PCR was run with 60 Vbeta primers and 13 Jbeta primers. The assay was immunoSEQ multiplex PCR, and TCRdb's table has in-frame clones only and misses some. The table shows 200,000 to 250,000 clones, with 83% occurring only once. Source material: PBMCs. These receptors were taken from a girl under 18 in good health and CMV-seronegative.

The chain uses TRBV5-1 and TRBJ1-5; D uncertain. The CDR3 contains 12 residues. Trimming stripped 2 bases from V and 5 bases from J, with 5 bases between. Germline values: CDR1 SGHRS, CDR2 YFSETQ. CDR3 coding DNA: TGCGCCAGCAGCTTTCCGGATCAGCCCCAGCATTTT. Translation gives CASSFPDQPQHF.

J is TRBJ1-2 and V is TRBV10-3; D unclear. The V end lost 3 bases, the J end lost 4 bases, and 3 bases lay between the germline ends. The CDR3 is 11 residues long. Looked up from germline, CDR1 is ENHRY and CDR2 is SYGVKD. The CDR3 region has the DNA TGTGCCATCAGTGACTTCTATGGCTACACCTTC. This gives the protein CAISDFYGYTF.

V gene TRBV28 combines with J gene TRBJ2-7, with 8 bases aligning to TRBD2. Looked up from germline, CDR1 is MDHEN and CDR2 is SYDVKM. Unmatched junction bases numbered 14, after V lost 7 bases and J lost 3 bases. The CDR3 spans 16 residues. The chain's CDR3 is CASTAPPGGKFYEQYF. CDR3 nucleotides: TGTGCCAGCACCGCCCCGCCGGGAGGGAAATTCTACGAGCAGTACTTC.

Concerning this clone: A read error may account for a junction end that differs from germline. The chain couples TRBV6-5 to TRBJ2-3; the D is unclear. Germline V gene data show CDR1 as MNHEY and CDR2 as SVGAGI. The CDR3 totals 15 residues. CDR3 amino acids: CASGYYGPGRDTQYF. The CDR3 DNA reads TGTGCCAGCGGTTACTACGGCCCAGGAAGAGATACGCAGTATTTT.

This chain links TRBV27 with TRBJ2-7, with 10 bases fitting TRBD1. Germline trimming cut 4 bases from V and 6 bases from J; bases unmatched to any gene: 0. There are 12 residues in the CDR3. Germline V CDR1 and CDR2: MNHEY, SMNVEV (reference sequence). This CDR3 reads CASSWTGGEQYF. The DNA of the CDR3 is TGTGCCAGCAGTTGGACAGGGGGCGAGCAGTACTTC.

J is TRBJ1-1 and V is TRBV28, with D uncertain. Deletions cut 6 bases from V and 2 bases from J, with 10 bases between. CDR3 length: 13 residues. CDR1 is MDHEN and CDR2 is SYDVKM in the germline V gene. The CDR3 sequence: CASSERVNTEAFF. The CDR3 DNA reads TGTGCCAGCAGCGAGAGAGTAAACACTGAAGCTTTCTTT.

The V gene is TRBV7-3, the J gene TRBJ2-1; D is unclear. The germline V and J ends were trimmed by 3 bases and 6 bases, with 9 bases remaining between them. The CDR3 has 13 amino acids. CDR1 and CDR2 (germline): SGHTA, FQGTGA. The CDR3 loop is CASSFNVPNEQFF. CDR3 nucleotide sequence: TGTGCCAGCAGCTTCAATGTCCCCAATGAGCAGTTCTTC.

The chain has TRBV5-1 and TRBJ1-2; 9 bases fit TRBD1. The CDR3 loop spans 14 amino acids. Germline trimming cut 2 bases from V and 6 bases from J; bases unmatched to any gene: 5. Germline loops: CDR1 SGHRS, CDR2 YFSETQ. CDR3 sequence: CASSFEQGADGYTF. The CDR3 DNA sequence: TGCGCCAGCAGCTTTGAACAGGGGGCTGATGGCTACACCTTC.